The clone carrying this T cell receptor (beta chain) appeared once. In germline, CDR1 is SNHLY, CDR2 FYNNEI. This CDR3 has 16 residues. The V and J ends lost 9 bases and 5 bases respectively, with 25 bases between them. Using immunoSEQ multiplex PCR, the repertoire was profiled, and TCRdb retains in-frame clones only, with some absent. Of some 1,400,000 clones listed, over 95% are singletons. The data are from a study of shared clonotypes between healthy human individuals. Across the whole study: CD8 memory received one plate per donor, CD8 naive two, CD4 memory three and CD4 naive three.

V is TRBV2 and J is TRBJ1-1, with D maybe TRBD1 (6 bases). Source material: naive CD4+ T cells sorted from blood. Subset defined: CD45RA+ positively selected. This receptor was identified in a man aged 25 to 45 in good health. CDR3: CARRTVRTESPTEAFF. DNA of the CDR3: TGTGCCAGGAGAACGGTTAGGACAGAATCCCCGACTGAAGCTTTCTTT.